This entry features one T cell receptor (beta chain) sequence. Its specificity is not known. The data were taken from a study of OX40 agonist ivuxolimab in advanced cancers. About the study: Participants could have had prior anti-PD-1, anti-PD-L1 or anti-CTLA-4 therapy, and 40% had some. Three patients, one with hepatocellular carcinoma and two with cutaneous melanoma, achieved partial responses.

Profiled with immunoSEQ multiplex PCR; TCRdb holds only in-frame clones, not every one. The sample holds 85,000 to 100,000 clones, approximately 94% seen once. V shed 0 bases, J shed 2 bases, and the junction held 1 base outside the gene matches. CDR1 and CDR2 from the germline V gene are LNHNV and YYDKDF (reference sequence). The CDR3 is 15 amino acids. Whole-study results and caveats: Low normalized T-cell clonal expansion also characterized some of the nonresponders.

The V call is TRBV15, the J call TRBJ2-1, with TRBD2 matching 7 bases. Sequencing used CD4+ or CD8+ T cells sorted from blood, obtained in a trial of the OX40 agonist ivuxolimab. The TCR sequence derives from an adult with an advanced solid tumor such as melanoma, head and neck, liver or kidney cancer. For the CDR3, the DNA is TGTGCCACCAGCAGAGAAAGCGGGGCCTACAATGAGCAGTTCTTC. It codes for CATSRESGAYNEQFF.